Here is one T cell receptor (beta chain) with its context. What it recognizes is unknown. Using immunoSEQ multiplex PCR, the repertoire was profiled, and TCRdb retains in-frame clones only, with some absent. The sample includes over 70,000 clones, 85% to 90% of them seen just once. The data belong to a study of identifying expanded T cells in peripheral blood. Overall study results and limits: Approximately two-week clone count variance significantly increased as total template count grew. About 1.2 clones differed between technical replicates, versus approximately 16 and 19 over time.

Germline values: CDR1 MNHEY, CDR2 SMNVEV (reference sequence). Trimming cost V 6 bases and J 6 bases; bases outside gene matches: 8. The CDR3 sequence is 15 residues long. The chain has TRBV27 and TRBJ2-3, with 11 bases aligning to TRBD1. This TCR was recovered from a person aged 18 to 75 in good health. The sample consisted of blood. CDR3 in amino acids: CASSRGTGGSDTQYF. The CDR3 DNA sequence: TGTGCCAGCAGCAGAGGGACAGGGGGATCGGATACGCAGTATTTT.